The clone carrying this T cell receptor beta chain was detected only a few times. Its antigen is as yet unknown. This sample stems from a study of cytomegalovirus exposure and HLA in healthy donors. Primers for the PCR totalled 60 Vbeta and 13 Jbeta. Measured with immunoSEQ multiplex PCR; TCRdb has only the in-frame clones, and not every one. The repertoire consists of around 130,000 clones, with over 8.5% occurring once and the leading ten covering around 6.1%. Study results and caveats: An apparent linkage of common viral pathogens to several of the most significant clusters emerged in a later analysis. Earlier analysis looked at TCR beta V segments, and most were productive about 87% or about 30% of the time. In a later analysis, TCR association rates varied by HLA locus: DRB1 most, HLA-C fewest. Trimming of TCR beta V- and J-genes showed a link, identified in a later analysis, to a missense DCLRE1C variant.

Sample: PBMCs. This receptor was obtained from a woman aged 35 to 49 in good health and CMV-seropositive.

The DNA for the CDR3 is TGTGCCAGCAGCTTAGAGGGGGCCACTGAAGCTTTCTTT. It specifies CASSLEGATEAFF. The chain links TRBV7-6 to TRBJ1-1; 7 nucleotides align to TRBD1. The V gene's germline CDR1 is SGHVS and CDR2 FNYEAQ. The V and J ends lost 1 base and 4 bases, in that order; junction bases with no gene match: 0. The CDR3 runs 13 residues.